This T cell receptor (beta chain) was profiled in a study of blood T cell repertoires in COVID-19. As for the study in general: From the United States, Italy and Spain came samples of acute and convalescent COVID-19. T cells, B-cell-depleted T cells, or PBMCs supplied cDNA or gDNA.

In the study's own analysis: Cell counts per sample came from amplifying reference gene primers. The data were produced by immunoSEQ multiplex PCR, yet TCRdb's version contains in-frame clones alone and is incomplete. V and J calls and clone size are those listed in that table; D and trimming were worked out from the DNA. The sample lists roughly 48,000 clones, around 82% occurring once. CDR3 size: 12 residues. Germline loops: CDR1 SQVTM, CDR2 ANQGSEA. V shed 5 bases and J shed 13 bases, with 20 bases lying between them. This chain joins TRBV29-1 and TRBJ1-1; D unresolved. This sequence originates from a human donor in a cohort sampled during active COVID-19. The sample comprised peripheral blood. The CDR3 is CSVNRHSMGVFF. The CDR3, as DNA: TGCAGCGTTAACCGACACTCCATGGGTGTTTTCTTT. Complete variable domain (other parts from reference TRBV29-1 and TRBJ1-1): SAVISQKPSRDICQRGTSLTIQCQVDSQVTMMFWYRQQPGQSLTLIATANQGSEATYESGFVIDKFPISRPNLTFSTLTVSNMSPEDSSIYLCSVNRHSMGVFFGQGTRLTVV.